This is a list of T cell receptor beta chains from one sample in a study of cytomegalovirus exposure and HLA in healthy donors. Data came from immunoSEQ multiplex PCR; TCRdb stores just in-frame clones and leaves some out. The sample holds tens of thousands of clones; around 80% are singletons and the top ten take 4.4%. Sequencing used PBMCs. Receptors were obtained from a male donor in good health and CMV-seropositive. Both conserved end residues are trimmed from each CDR3.

V gene: TRBV7-8; J gene: TRBJ2-3; CDR3 protein: ASSYYTDTQY
V gene: TRBV10-2; J gene: TRBJ2-3; CDR3 protein: ASSESGTSTDTQY
V gene: TRBV5-1; J gene: TRBJ2-3; CDR3 protein: ASSLQGTDTQY
V gene: TRBV6-1; J gene: TRBJ2-3; CDR3 protein: ASSDSSGVLDTQY
V gene: TRBV6-6; J gene: TRBJ2-3; CDR3 protein: ASSYLARVTQDTQY
V gene: TRBV5-1; J gene: TRBJ2-3; CDR3 protein: ASSNRLAQSTDTQY
V gene: TRBV28; J gene: TRBJ1-2; CDR3 protein: ASSVPQGNGYT
V gene: TRBV18; J gene: TRBJ1-1; CDR3 protein: ASSPGVGGTMNTEAF
V gene: TRBV5-1; J gene: TRBJ2-2; CDR3 protein: ASSAVGGDTGELF
V gene: TRBV5-6; J gene: TRBJ2-3; CDR3 protein: ASSSPSLLAGVLDTQY
V gene: TRBV30; J gene: TRBJ1-3; CDR3 protein: AWSVRARGTGNTIY
V gene: TRBV6-5; J gene: TRBJ2-1; CDR3 protein: ASSERQGGYNEQF
V gene: TRBV27; J gene: TRBJ2-7; CDR3 protein: ASSPYQVPEQY
V gene: TRBV2; J gene: TRBJ2-3; CDR3 protein: ASIKWGGTDTQY
V gene: TRBV6-6; J gene: TRBJ1-1; CDR3 protein: ASSSTGANTEAF
V gene: TRBV27; J gene: TRBJ2-7; CDR3 protein: ASRSTGAYEQY
V gene: TRBV13; J gene: TRBJ2-1; CDR3 protein: ASSPRQGVYEQF
V gene: TRBV29-1; J gene: TRBJ1-1; CDR3 protein: SADRLDTEAF
V gene: TRBV30; J gene: TRBJ1-1; CDR3 protein: AWSLGLKNTEAF
V gene: TRBV5-1; J gene: TRBJ2-2; CDR3 protein: ASSLVFVGATGELF
V gene: TRBV19; J gene: TRBJ2-1; CDR3 protein: ASSIQERNEQF
V gene: TRBV7-6; J gene: TRBJ1-3; CDR3 protein: ASSKTGGSIGNTIY
V gene: TRBV6-5; J gene: TRBJ2-7; CDR3 protein: ASSPSVYEQY
V gene: TRBV18; J gene: TRBJ1-5; CDR3 protein: ASSPGLQGNQPQH
V gene: TRBV5-5; J gene: TRBJ2-1; CDR3 protein: ASSLASSYNEQF
V gene: TRBV15; J gene: TRBJ2-1; CDR3 protein: ATSETSGDREQF
V gene: TRBV6-1; J gene: TRBJ2-5; CDR3 protein: ASSLETGGRTQY
V gene: TRBV27; J gene: TRBJ1-2; CDR3 protein: ASSWTGSYGYT
V gene: TRBV5-6; J gene: TRBJ2-1; CDR3 protein: ASSSISWGLADNEQF
V gene: TRBV9; J gene: TRBJ2-7; CDR3 protein: ASSEEELGYEQY
V gene: TRBV27; J gene: TRBJ1-5; CDR3 protein: ASSFRGGDQPQH
V gene: TRBV7-2; J gene: TRBJ2-2; CDR3 protein: ASSLVRREGRTGELF
V gene: TRBV19; J gene: TRBJ1-3; CDR3 protein: ASSTTISGNTIY
V gene: TRBV5-1; J gene: TRBJ2-3; CDR3 protein: ASSLDGASGVADTQY
V gene: TRBV4-1; J gene: TRBJ1-2; CDR3 protein: ASSPTAGYGYT
V gene: TRBV7-2; J gene: TRBJ2-1; CDR3 protein: ASSSTTGYFNEQF
V gene: TRBV6-4; J gene: TRBJ1-1; CDR3 protein: ASSAGMNTEAF
V gene: TRBV28; J gene: TRBJ2-7; CDR3 protein: ATAWRGAGVYEQY
V gene: TRBV28; J gene: TRBJ2-7; CDR3 protein: ASRGQGAYEQY
V gene: TRBV5-1; J gene: TRBJ1-1; CDR3 protein: ASGQANTEAF
V gene: TRBV5-4; J gene: TRBJ2-2; CDR3 protein: ASSLGLAPGELF
V gene: TRBV5-1; J gene: TRBJ2-1; CDR3 protein: ASRLAGMPDHEQF
V gene: TRBV18; J gene: TRBJ2-7; CDR3 protein: ASSQQAQSTYEQY
V gene: TRBV6-4; J gene: TRBJ2-3; CDR3 protein: ASSDGGGSTDTQY
V gene: TRBV7-6; J gene: TRBJ2-2; CDR3 protein: ASSLALRDSNTGELF
V gene: TRBV6-5; J gene: TRBJ1-2; CDR3 protein: ASSYSRVGYT
V gene: TRBV28; J gene: TRBJ2-7; CDR3 protein: ASSFGYYEQY
V gene: TRBV19; J gene: TRBJ2-1; CDR3 protein: ASSTNLGLAGEPTGNEQF